The 29 T cell receptor beta chains below were found in one sample sequenced in a study of vaccination and CD4 T cells after COVID-19. Specified treatment: roughly 10-day PBMC culture with coronavirus spike peptide pools or control peptides (ViraFEST assay). No antigens are known for them. Scientists ran DNA taken from cultured CD4+ T cells through the Oncomine TCR Beta short-read assay for sequencing. TCRdb re-derived calls from the PCR reads in MiXCR, one entry per CDR3 protein. The sample has just under 20,000 distinct CDR3 sequences; 48% are singletons. The sample in question was CD4+ T cells from blood, cultured in vitro, obtained after SARS-CoV-2 vaccination. The receptors here all came from a human donor who had recovered from COVID-19.

The chain uses TRBV6-5 and TRBJ2-7; 7 bases match TRBD1. With 2 bases clipped from V and 2 bases from J, the junction kept 9 bases outside the gene matches. Germline V gene data show CDR1 as MNHEY and CDR2 as SVGAGI. CDR3 length equals 16 residues. CDR3 residues: CASSYQQGTWPYEQYF. In DNA form, the CDR3 reads TGTGCCAGCAGTTACCAACAGGGGACATGGCCCTACGAGCAGTACTTC.

This sequence joins TRBV7-2 and TRBJ2-3, with 8 bases that match TRBD1. In germline, CDR1 is SGHTA, CDR2 FQGNSA. The CDR3 consists of 18 residues. The V and J ends lost 4 bases and 4 bases, in that order; junction bases with no gene match: 16. CDR3 region: CASSSPPWAGGTSDTQYF. CDR3 DNA sequence: TGTGCCAGCAGCTCACCCCCTTGGGCAGGGGGCACCTCAGATACGCAGTATTTT.

J is TRBJ2-7 and V is TRBV14; tentatively, D is TRBD1 (5 bases). CDR1 and CDR2 (germline): SGHDN, FVKESK. CDR3 size: 14 residues. Trimming left V 1 base short and J 6 bases short, with 13 bases between. This CDR3 reads CASSQVAGPSEQYF. The CDR3, as DNA: TGTGCCAGCAGCCAAGTTGCAGGGCCCTCCGAGCAGTACTTC.

The chain joins TRBV7-2 to TRBJ2-5, with 7 nucleotides matching TRBD2. This CDR3 has 13 amino acids. Trimming cost V 1 base and J 5 bases; bases outside gene matches: 1. CDR1 is SGHTA, CDR2 FQGNSA, per germline. The CDR3 nucleotides read TGTGCCAGCAGCTTAGTGGGGGGGGAGACCCAGTACTTC. Translating gives CASSLVGGETQYF.

This clonotype turned up a few times. The chain carries TRBV20-1 and TRBJ2-7; 10 bases match TRBD1. The CDR3 runs 16 residues. CDR1 is DFQATT, CDR2 SNEGSKA, per germline (reference sequence). Unmatched junction bases numbered 12, after V lost 0 bases and J lost 7 bases. The CDR3 DNA is TGCAGTGCTAGAGATCTTGGGGACAGGGGCTCTGGTGAGCAGTACTTC. Translating it yields CSARDLGDRGSGEQYF.

V gene TRBV20-1 combines with J gene TRBJ1-1; D gene uncertain. The CDR3 consists of 11 residues. Germline V lookup: CDR1 DFQATT, CDR2 SNEGSKA (reference sequence). The V and J ends lost 8 bases and 3 bases respectively, with 10 bases between them. Here the CDR3 DNA reads TGCAGTAGTTCAGTCGACACTGAAGCTTTCTTT. Translation: CSSSVDTEAFF.

This clonotype has more than one count but fewer than ten. The chain uses TRBV11-2 and TRBJ1-1; D perhaps matches TRBD1 (6 bases). CDR1 SGHAT and CDR2 FQNNGV come from the germline V gene. V shed 1 base and J shed 4 bases, with 10 bases lying between them. This CDR3 comprises 14 residues. In nucleotides, the CDR3 is TGTGCCAGCAGCTTAGGGGGAGGGGGCACTGAAGCTTTCTTT. Residues: CASSLGGGGTEAFF.

The chain couples TRBV6-1 to TRBJ1-1; D perhaps matches TRBD1 (5 bases). Germline V gene data show CDR1 as MNHNS and CDR2 as SASEGT. The CDR3 has 14 residues. V dropped 10 bases and J dropped 1 base, with 16 bases sitting between them. The CDR3 protein is CATQRGGRNTEAFF. CDR3 bases: TGTGCCACTCAGCGCGGGGGACGGAACACTGAAGCTTTCTTT.

The J gene is TRBJ1-6, the V gene TRBV30, with D possibly matching TRBD1 (5 bases). Trimming took off 0 bases at V and 13 bases at J, with 19 bases between the two ends. The CDR3 is 15 amino acids. Germline CDR1 and CDR2: GTSNPN and SVGIG (reference sequence). The CDR3 nucleotides are TGTGCCTGGAGTGTAGGGGTTAGGGACCGAAAGCCCCTCCACTTT. Its translation: CAWSVGVRDRKPLHF.

This clonotype was counted only a few times. V is TRBV20-1 and J is TRBJ1-2; 8 bases align to TRBD1. The CDR3 contains 16 residues. From germline, CDR1 is DFQATT and CDR2 SNEGSKA (reference sequence). The junction had 11 bases not matched to a gene; V was cut back by 1 base and J by 4 bases. CDR3 in DNA: TGCAGTGCTAGAGCAGGGAACAGGGGGGAGGGCTATGGCTACACCTTC. This sequence encodes CSARAGNRGEGYGYTF.

This sequence joins TRBV2 and TRBJ1-6; 9 nucleotides agree with TRBD1. CDR3 size: 16 residues. V lost 6 bases, J lost 9 bases, and 12 bases stayed unmatched. From germline, CDR1 is SNHLY and CDR2 FYNNEI. CDR3 residues: CASRSPGTGNLSPLHF. CDR3 nucleotides: TGTGCCAGCAGATCCCCCGGGACAGGGAATCTTTCACCCCTCCACTTT.

Only a few counts were recorded for this clonotype. V and J are TRBV20-1 and TRBJ2-3, with D perhaps matching TRBD1 or TRBD2 (6 bases each). CDR1 is DFQATT, CDR2 SNEGSKA, per germline (reference sequence). V was shortened by 3 bases and J by 2 bases, with 12 bases between the two germline ends. CDR3 length: 14 residues. CDR3 in amino acids: CSASAPGATDTQYF. CDR3 DNA: TGCAGTGCTAGCGCCCCGGGGGCCACAGATACGCAGTATTTT.

This clonotype appeared a few times. CDR3 DNA: TGTGCCAGCATGGCCAGGTTCACTGAAGCTTTCTTT. Residues: CASMARFTEAFF. This chain connects TRBV28 to TRBJ1-1, with D unresolved. CDR1 MDHEN and CDR2 SYDVKM come from the germline V gene. This CDR3 is built from 12 residues. Between the trimmed V and J ends, which lost 7 bases and 4 bases, there was a span of 10 bases.

The chain uses TRBV11-3 and TRBJ1-1; D not resolved. The CDR3 has 14 residues. Germline V gene lookup returns CDR1 SGHNT and CDR2 YENEEA. Between the trimmed V and J ends, which lost 5 bases and 3 bases, there was a span of 13 bases. CDR3 nucleotide sequence: TGTGCCAGCAGCGCCCAATATTGGGACACTGAAGCTTTCTTT. This translates into CASSAQYWDTEAFF.

This clonotype was counted between two and nine times. The V and J genes are TRBV19 and TRBJ2-5, with TRBD1 matching over 7 bases. The CDR3 consists of 13 residues. The J segment lost 2 bases and the V segment lost 8 bases, leaving 5 bases of the junction unmatched. Germline-derived CDR1 and CDR2 are LNHDA and SQIVND (reference sequence). CDR3 in DNA: TGTGCCAGTGGACGGGACAGACAAGAGACCCAGTACTTC. Translated, it gives CASGRDRQETQYF. The full variable domain, completed using reference TRBV19 and TRBJ2-5, is DGGITQSPKYLFRKEGQNVTLSCEQNLNHDAMYWYRQDPGQGLRLIYYSQIVNDFQKGDIAEGYSVSREKKESFPLTVTSAQKNPTAFYLCASGRDRQETQYFGPGTRLLVL.

This rearrangement joins TRBV2 to TRBJ1-2, with TRBD1 as a possible D gene (5 bases). The CDR3 covers 14 residues. V shed 5 bases and J shed 8 bases, with 18 bases lying between them. Germline CDR1 is SNHLY and CDR2 is FYNNEI. CDR3 sequence: CASSPWDLAGGYTF. The CDR3 coding sequence is TGTGCCAGCAGTCCCTGGGACCTTGCGGGCGGCTACACCTTC.

V usage is TRBV7-9 and J usage is TRBJ1-5; 10 positions match TRBD1. The CDR3 length is 16 residues. V was clipped by 3 bases and J by 3 bases; unmatched bases: 5. CDR1 is SEHNR and CDR2 is FQNEAQ in the germline V gene (reference sequence). The CDR3 coding sequence is TGTGCCAGCAGCTTGGGGACAGGGGCTATCAATCAGCCCCAGCATTTT. Residues: CASSLGTGAINQPQHF.

The chain uses TRBV28 and TRBJ1-6, with D unclear. CDR3 length: 16 amino acids. V lost 6 bases and J 0 bases, leaving 12 bases between the germline ends. Germline V gives CDR1 MDHEN, CDR2 SYDVKM. Here the CDR3 reads CASRAAGSSYNSPLHF. CDR3 in DNA: TGTGCCAGCAGGGCGGCCGGAAGCTCCTATAATTCACCCCTCCACTTT.

This clonotype is a singleton in its sample. This chain connects TRBV11-3 to TRBJ2-5, with 8 bases lining up with TRBD2. This CDR3 has 17 amino acids. Germline CDR1 reads SGHNT; CDR2 reads YENEEA. V was clipped by 5 bases and J by 3 bases; unmatched bases: 14. Here the CDR3 reads CASSKSLGRGVEETQYF. CDR3 bases: TGTGCCAGCAGCAAATCACTGGGGCGGGGGGTTGAAGAGACCCAGTACTTC.

This clonotype was seen a few times. The V and J genes are TRBV2 and TRBJ1-5, with 7 bases fitting TRBD1. Germline CDR1 is SNHLY and CDR2 is FYNNEI. This CDR3 contains 13 residues. The junction had 2 bases not matched to a gene; V was cut back by 8 bases and J by 1 base. The CDR3 DNA reads as TGTGCCAGCGGGACAGAAAGCAATCAGCCCCAGCATTTT. Amino acids: CASGTESNQPQHF.

The gene calls are TRBV7-9 and TRBJ1-1; perhaps TRBD1 as D (5 bases). Germline CDR1 is SEHNR and CDR2 is FQNEAQ (reference sequence). V lost 4 bases and J lost 2, with 11 bases in between. This CDR3 is built from 14 residues. The CDR3 DNA reads as TGTGCCAGCAGCTCCGGGGACGGAAACACTGAAGCTTTCTTT. Its translation is CASSSGDGNTEAFF.

Here the CDR3 DNA reads TGTGCCAGCAGCAAACCCGGGACAGGGGTCCCAGATACGCAGTATTTT. Amino acid sequence: CASSKPGTGVPDTQYF. This sequence joins TRBV21-1 and TRBJ2-3; the table's D call TRBD1 went unverified against the DNA. TRBV21-1 is reported as a pseudogene. The length of the CDR3 is 16 residues.

V is TRBV18 and J is TRBJ1-1; no clear D gene. Germline CDR1 reads KGHSH; CDR2 reads LQKENI. CDR3 length: 15 residues. The V end was cut by 1 base, the J end by 4 bases, with 13 bases between. CDR3 in amino acids: CASSPLHGISTEAFF. For the CDR3, the DNA is TGTGCCAGCTCACCACTTCACGGTATTAGCACTGAAGCTTTCTTT.

The chain links TRBV10-3 to TRBJ1-6; the D gene is possibly TRBD1 (5 bases). Per germline, CDR1 ENHRY and CDR2 SYGVKD. V was clipped by 0 bases and J by 10 bases, with 16 bases between them. The CDR3 is 16 amino acids. This CDR3 reads CAISESSPGGYSPLHF. CDR3 sequence (DNA): TGTGCCATCAGTGAGTCGAGCCCGGGGGGTTACTCACCCCTCCACTTT.

This clonotype was seen a handful of times. The CDR3 region has the DNA TGTGCCAGCAGCACCGGGACGGCCAGCAATCAGCCCCAGCATTTT. This translates into CASSTGTASNQPQHF. The rearrangement uses TRBV2 and TRBJ1-5; possible D gene TRBD1, 5 bases. The CDR3 totals 15 residues. Trimming shortened V by 6 bases and J by 1 base, and 13 bases separated the two germline ends. The germline gives CDR1 SNHLY, CDR2 FYNNEI.

The chain combines TRBV7-2 with TRBJ2-7; 9 positions match TRBD1. Germline CDR1 reads SGHTA; CDR2 reads FQGNSA. This CDR3 spans 14 amino acids. J lost 7 bases, V lost 5 bases, and 9 bases had no gene match. The CDR3 sequence: CASSDRTGVGEQYF. In DNA, the CDR3 is TGTGCCAGCAGCGATCGGACAGGGGTAGGGGAGCAGTACTTC.

In this sample, this clonotype turned up a few times. This rearrangement joins TRBV19 to TRBJ1-5, with D perhaps TRBD1 (6 bases). Germline V gene data show CDR1 as LNHDA and CDR2 as SQIVND (reference sequence). V gave up 5 bases and J gave up 6 bases, with 14 bases separating them. The CDR3 totals 14 residues. Here the CDR3 reads CASSAGGGSQPQHF. The DNA of the CDR3 is TGTGCCAGTAGTGCGGGGGGCGGAAGTCAGCCCCAGCATTTT.

This clonotype was detected only once. This chain links TRBV6-2 or TRBV6-3 with TRBJ1-1; 10 bases are a match to TRBD1. The V segment lost 6 bases and the J segment 1 base; nucleotides outside the gene matches: 5. In germline, CDR1 is MNHEY, CDR2 SVGEGT. The CDR3 extends over 15 amino acids. The CDR3 DNA is TGTGCCAGCAGGGAGACAGGGGGCTGGAACACTGAAGCTTTCTTT. The encoded protein is CASRETGGWNTEAFF.

This clonotype has only a few counts. Here the CDR3 reads CASFALGGTTNYGYTF. CDR3 nucleotide sequence: TGTGCCAGCTTCGCCCTAGGGGGCACCACTAACTATGGCTACACCTTC. This sequence joins TRBV27 and TRBJ1-2; 7 bases are shared with TRBD1. V lost 8 bases to trimming and J lost 0 bases; unmatched junction nucleotides: 12. The CDR3 totals 16 residues. CDR1 and CDR2 (germline): MNHEY, SMNVEV (reference sequence).